The rows below give T cell receptor beta chains drawn from one sample of a study of cytomegalovirus exposure and HLA in healthy donors. Repertoires were generated with immunoSEQ multiplex PCR, while TCRdb's copy carries only in-frame clones and drops some. The sample consists of around 130,000 clones, 78% of them appearing once. The sample was PBMCs. The source of these receptors is a woman younger than 30 in good health and CMV-seronegative. The CDR3 runs from the conserved cysteine through the conserved F or W. The D gene is left open where the match is weak. Size tells how often a clone was seen (once, few, many) or the class of an expanded clone, and some rows leave it out.

j_call: TRBJ2-1
d_call: -
clone_size: -
v_call: TRBV6-1
cdr3_aa: CASSESLGGARYNEQFF
cdr3_nt: TGTGCCAGCAGTGAAAGTTTGGGCGGGGCGCGGTACAATGAGCAGTTCTTC

j_call: TRBJ2-3
d_call: TRBD2
clone_size: -
v_call: TRBV5-1
cdr3_aa: CASRAGGPEDTQYF
cdr3_nt: TGCGCCAGCAGGGCGGGAGGGCCAGAAGATACGCAGTATTTT

j_call: TRBJ2-7
d_call: TRBD2
clone_size: few
v_call: TRBV30
cdr3_aa: CAWSVREGHEQYF
cdr3_nt: TGTGCCTGGAGCGTACGGGAGGGCCACGAGCAGTACTTC

j_call: TRBJ2-7
d_call: TRBD2
clone_size: -
v_call: TRBV9
cdr3_aa: CASSPLAGVSYEQYF
cdr3_nt: TGTGCCAGCAGCCCCTTAGCGGGAGTCTCCTACGAGCAGTACTTC

j_call: TRBJ2-7
d_call: -
clone_size: -
v_call: TRBV4-1
cdr3_aa: CASSQVEQGIFEQYF
cdr3_nt: TGCGCCAGCAGCCAAGTTGAACAGGGAATCTTCGAGCAGTACTTC

j_call: TRBJ1-1
d_call: -
clone_size: once
v_call: TRBV20-1
cdr3_aa: CSAEWREAFF
cdr3_nt: TGCAGTGCCGAATGGAGGGAAGCTTTCTTT

j_call: TRBJ1-1
d_call: -
clone_size: -
v_call: TRBV30
cdr3_aa: CAWNGLRDTEAFF
cdr3_nt: TGTGCCTGGAACGGTCTGCGGGACACTGAAGCTTTCTTT

j_call: TRBJ2-1
d_call: -
clone_size: -
v_call: TRBV7-2
cdr3_aa: CASSLGGGGDEQFF
cdr3_nt: TGTGCCAGCAGCTTAGGAGGGGGCGGGGATGAGCAGTTCTTC

j_call: TRBJ1-1
d_call: -
clone_size: -
v_call: TRBV29-1
cdr3_aa: CSVGAGLEAFF
cdr3_nt: TGCAGCGTTGGGGCTGGGCTTGAAGCTTTCTTT

j_call: TRBJ1-2
d_call: -
clone_size: -
v_call: TRBV30
cdr3_aa: CAWSPDRIGGYTF
cdr3_nt: TGTGCCTGGAGCCCCGACAGGATCGGTGGCTACACCTTC

j_call: TRBJ1-5
d_call: TRBD1
clone_size: once
v_call: TRBV15
cdr3_aa: CATSREGRRGNQPQHF
cdr3_nt: TGTGCCACCAGCAGGGAGGGACGCAGGGGGAATCAGCCCCAGCATTTT

j_call: TRBJ2-7
d_call: -
clone_size: once
v_call: TRBV12-5
cdr3_aa: CASGLDQGEQYF
cdr3_nt: TGTGCTAGTGGTTTGGACCAGGGCGAGCAGTACTTC

j_call: TRBJ2-5
d_call: -
clone_size: once
v_call: TRBV18
cdr3_aa: CASSPRKGDQETQYF
cdr3_nt: TGTGCCAGCTCACCACGTAAGGGAGATCAAGAGACCCAGTACTTC

j_call: TRBJ1-4
d_call: -
clone_size: few
v_call: TRBV7-6
cdr3_aa: CASSLGGGTNEKLFF
cdr3_nt: TGTGCCAGCAGCTTAGGGGGCGGTACTAATGAAAAACTGTTTTTT

j_call: TRBJ1-5
d_call: -
clone_size: few
v_call: TRBV4-1
cdr3_aa: CASSQDPGAVQPQHF
cdr3_nt: TGCGCCAGCAGCCAAGATCCAGGGGCTGTTCAGCCCCAGCATTTT

j_call: TRBJ2-7
d_call: -
clone_size: -
v_call: TRBV7-8
cdr3_aa: CASSFDTQGYEQYF
cdr3_nt: TGTGCCAGCAGCTTCGACACACAGGGCTACGAGCAGTACTTC

j_call: TRBJ1-1
d_call: -
clone_size: -
v_call: TRBV6-6
cdr3_aa: CASSPGTEAFF
cdr3_nt: TGTGCCAGCAGTCCAGGGACTGAAGCTTTCTTT

j_call: TRBJ2-3
d_call: -
clone_size: -
v_call: TRBV2
cdr3_aa: CASRDPSRVPDTQYF
cdr3_nt: TGTGCCAGCAGGGATCCGTCCCGGGTTCCAGATACGCAGTATTTT

j_call: TRBJ1-3
d_call: -
clone_size: -
v_call: TRBV5-1
cdr3_aa: CASSLVGAEGGRNTIYF
cdr3_nt: TGCGCCAGCAGCTTGGTAGGAGCGGAGGGAGGCCGAAACACCATATATTTT

j_call: TRBJ1-5
d_call: -
clone_size: -
v_call: TRBV11-2
cdr3_aa: CASSAGLNQPQHF
cdr3_nt: TGTGCCAGCAGCGCGGGGCTTAATCAGCCCCAGCATTTT

j_call: TRBJ2-7
d_call: TRBD1
clone_size: -
v_call: TRBV15
cdr3_aa: CATSARGTGGEQYF
cdr3_nt: TGTGCCACCAGCGCGAGAGGGACAGGGGGCGAGCAGTACTTC

j_call: TRBJ1-4
d_call: TRBD1
clone_size: -
v_call: TRBV4-2
cdr3_aa: CASSQDRQGAGEKLFF
cdr3_nt: TGTGCCAGCAGCCAAGATCGACAGGGGGCGGGAGAAAAACTGTTTTTT

j_call: TRBJ1-3
d_call: -
clone_size: -
v_call: TRBV2
cdr3_aa: CASSLGGAVGNTIYF
cdr3_nt: TGTGCCAGCAGCCTCGGCGGAGCGGTCGGAAACACCATATATTTT

j_call: TRBJ1-4
d_call: -
clone_size: -
v_call: TRBV18
cdr3_aa: CASSPREQATNEKLFF
cdr3_nt: TGTGCCAGCTCACCACGGGAACAGGCAACTAATGAAAAACTGTTTTTT

j_call: TRBJ2-7
d_call: -
clone_size: -
v_call: TRBV19
cdr3_aa: CASSSGMRPYEQYF
cdr3_nt: TGTGCCAGTAGTAGCGGGATGCGGCCCTACGAGCAGTACTTC

j_call: TRBJ2-3
d_call: -
clone_size: -
v_call: TRBV7-9
cdr3_aa: CASSLVSTDTQYF
cdr3_nt: TGTGCCAGCAGCTTAGTCAGTACAGATACGCAGTATTTT

j_call: TRBJ2-5
d_call: TRBD2
clone_size: -
v_call: TRBV4-2
cdr3_aa: CASSQGLAGGQETQYF
cdr3_nt: TGTGCCAGCAGCCAAGGACTAGCGGGAGGACAAGAGACCCAGTACTTC

j_call: TRBJ1-1
d_call: -
clone_size: -
v_call: TRBV15
cdr3_aa: CATSRDLGGTEAFF
cdr3_nt: TGTGCCACCAGCAGAGATCTAGGGGGCACTGAAGCTTTCTTT

j_call: TRBJ1-2
d_call: -
clone_size: -
v_call: TRBV6-5
cdr3_aa: CASSYSRQSYGYTF
cdr3_nt: TGTGCCAGCAGTTACTCGAGGCAGTCGTATGGCTACACCTTC

j_call: TRBJ1-1
d_call: -
clone_size: -
v_call: TRBV29-1
cdr3_aa: CSASTGLKNTEAFF
cdr3_nt: TGCAGCGCCTCCACAGGGCTCAAGAACACTGAAGCTTTCTTT

j_call: TRBJ1-1
d_call: TRBD1
clone_size: few
v_call: TRBV18
cdr3_aa: CASSPSGQPEAFF
cdr3_nt: TGTGCCAGCTCACCCTCGGGACAGCCCGAAGCTTTCTTT

j_call: TRBJ1-2
d_call: -
clone_size: once
v_call: TRBV7-9
cdr3_aa: CASSFQLQSYGYTF
cdr3_nt: TGTGCCAGCAGCTTCCAGCTACAGAGCTATGGCTACACCTTC